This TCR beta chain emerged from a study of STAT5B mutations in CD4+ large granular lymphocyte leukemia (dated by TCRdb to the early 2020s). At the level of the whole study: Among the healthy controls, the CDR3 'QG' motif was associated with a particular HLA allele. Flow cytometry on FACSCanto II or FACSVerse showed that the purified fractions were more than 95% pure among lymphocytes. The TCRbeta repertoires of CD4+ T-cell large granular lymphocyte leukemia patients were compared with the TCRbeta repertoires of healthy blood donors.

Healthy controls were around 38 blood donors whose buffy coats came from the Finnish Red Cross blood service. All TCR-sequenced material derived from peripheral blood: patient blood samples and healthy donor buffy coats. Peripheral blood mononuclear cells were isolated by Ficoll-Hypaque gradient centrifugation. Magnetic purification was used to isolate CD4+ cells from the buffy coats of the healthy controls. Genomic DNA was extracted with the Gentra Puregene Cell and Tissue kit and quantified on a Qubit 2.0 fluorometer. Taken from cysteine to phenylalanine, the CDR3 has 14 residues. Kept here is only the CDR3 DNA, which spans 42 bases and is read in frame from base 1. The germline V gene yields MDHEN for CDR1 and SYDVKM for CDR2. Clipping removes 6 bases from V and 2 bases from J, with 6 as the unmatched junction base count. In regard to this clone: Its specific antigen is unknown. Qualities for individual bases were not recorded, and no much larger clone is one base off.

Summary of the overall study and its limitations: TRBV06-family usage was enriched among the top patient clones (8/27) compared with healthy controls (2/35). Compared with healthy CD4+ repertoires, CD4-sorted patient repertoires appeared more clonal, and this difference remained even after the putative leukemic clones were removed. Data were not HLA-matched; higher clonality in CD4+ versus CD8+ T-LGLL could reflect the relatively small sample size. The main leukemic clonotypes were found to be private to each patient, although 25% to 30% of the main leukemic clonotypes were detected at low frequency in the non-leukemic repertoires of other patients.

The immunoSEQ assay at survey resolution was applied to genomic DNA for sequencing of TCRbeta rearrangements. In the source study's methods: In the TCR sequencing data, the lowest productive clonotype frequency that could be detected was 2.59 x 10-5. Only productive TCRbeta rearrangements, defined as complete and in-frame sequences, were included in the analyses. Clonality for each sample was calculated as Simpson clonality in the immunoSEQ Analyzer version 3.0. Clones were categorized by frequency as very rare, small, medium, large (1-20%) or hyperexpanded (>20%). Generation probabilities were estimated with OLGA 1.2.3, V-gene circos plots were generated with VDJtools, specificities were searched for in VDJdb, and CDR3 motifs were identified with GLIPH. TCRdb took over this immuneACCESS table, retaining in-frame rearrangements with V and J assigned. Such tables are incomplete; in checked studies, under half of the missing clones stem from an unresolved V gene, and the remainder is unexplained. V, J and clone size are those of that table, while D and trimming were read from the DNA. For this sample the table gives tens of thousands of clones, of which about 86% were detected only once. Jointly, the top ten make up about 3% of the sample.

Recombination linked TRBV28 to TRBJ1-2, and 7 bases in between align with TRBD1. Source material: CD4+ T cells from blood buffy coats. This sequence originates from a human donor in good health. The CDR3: CASRPTRGNYGYTF. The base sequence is TGTGCCAGCAGGCCTACCAGGGGGAACTATGGCTACACCTTC.